Listed below are T cell receptor beta chains from one sample, sequenced in a study of blood T cell repertoires in COVID-19. Data came from immunoSEQ multiplex PCR; TCRdb stores just in-frame clones and leaves some out. Here the sample spans around 140,000 clones, about 86% being singletons. Sequenced: peripheral blood. The receptors stem from a woman in her fifties or sixties with acute or convalescent COVID-19. Each CDR3 is given with its conserved first and last residue. Fields, in order: CDR3 protein, CDR3 DNA, V gene, D gene, clone size, J gene. D genes are given only for firm matches. For some rows the clone size is stated as once, few or many, or as a class when expanded; others skip it.

CDR3 protein: CASIPGGGTEAFF; CDR3 DNA: TGTGCCAGTATCCCAGGGGGCGGCACTGAAGCTTTCTTT; V gene: TRBV19; D gene: TRBD1; clone size: -; J gene: TRBJ1-1
CDR3 protein: CASSPGTILHTPGELFF; CDR3 DNA: TGTGCCAGTAGCCCCGGGACAATTCTACATACACCCGGGGAGCTGTTTTTT; V gene: TRBV19; D gene: -; clone size: -; J gene: TRBJ2-2
CDR3 protein: CASSHSHAGSQGDTQYF; CDR3 DNA: TGTGCCAGCAGCCACAGTCATGCGGGTTCTCAGGGGGATACGCAGTATTTT; V gene: TRBV3-1/TRBV3-2; D gene: -; clone size: -; J gene: TRBJ2-3
CDR3 protein: CASSSNYEQYF; CDR3 DNA: TGTGCCAGCAGCTCAAACTACGAGCAGTACTTC; V gene: TRBV7-9; D gene: -; clone size: -; J gene: TRBJ2-7
CDR3 protein: CASSPPRGQEETQYF; CDR3 DNA: TGCGCCAGCAGCCCACCTCGGGGACAGGAAGAGACCCAGTACTTC; V gene: TRBV5-1; D gene: TRBD1; clone size: once; J gene: TRBJ2-5
CDR3 protein: CASSFIRGQTNTEAFF; CDR3 DNA: TGTGCCAGCAGTTTCATCAGGGGGCAAACGAACACTGAAGCTTTCTTT; V gene: TRBV28; D gene: TRBD1; clone size: -; J gene: TRBJ1-1
CDR3 protein: CASSLWGQGEADTQYF; CDR3 DNA: TGTGCCAGCAGCTTATGGGGACAGGGCGAGGCAGATACGCAGTATTTT; V gene: TRBV13; D gene: TRBD1; clone size: -; J gene: TRBJ2-3
CDR3 protein: CASSLASGGLGYTF; CDR3 DNA: TGTGCCAGCAGCTTGGCCTCGGGGGGACTAGGCTACACCTTC; V gene: TRBV5-4; D gene: -; clone size: few; J gene: TRBJ1-2
CDR3 protein: CASSQEEGLEFPWKLFF; CDR3 DNA: TGCGCCAGCAGCCAAGAGGAGGGTTTGGAGTTCCCCTGGAAACTGTTTTTT; V gene: TRBV4-1; D gene: -; clone size: -; J gene: TRBJ1-4
CDR3 protein: CASSIQGADTEAFF; CDR3 DNA: TGTGCCAGCAGCATACAGGGGGCAGACACTGAAGCTTTCTTT; V gene: TRBV13; D gene: TRBD1; clone size: -; J gene: TRBJ1-1
CDR3 protein: CAWSLYGGDGYTF; CDR3 DNA: TGTGCCTGGAGTCTCTACGGAGGGGACGGCTACACCTTC; V gene: TRBV30; D gene: -; clone size: -; J gene: TRBJ1-2